Listed here are 29 T cell receptor beta chains from one sample, sequenced in a study of post-analysis software for immune sequencing data. General study points: In patients, about 5 TRBV segments were more frequent than in controls, with TRBV5-6, TRBV5-1 and TRBV20-1 among them.

Every TCR beta cDNA library bore unique molecular identifiers. TCRdb redid the calling of the PCR reads with MiXCR, one entry per CDR3 protein. Among about 540,000 distinct CDR3 sequences listed, 34% were seen once. Their antigens remain unidentified. Source material: blood. The receptors derive from a girl younger than 18 with multiple sclerosis.

V usage is TRBV5-1 and J usage is TRBJ1-4; 7 bases match TRBD1. V lost 5 bases, J lost 7 bases, and 5 bases stayed unmatched. Germline CDR1 reads SGHRS; CDR2 reads YFSETQ. The CDR3 runs to 13 residues. The CDR3 nucleotides are TGCGCCAGCAGTCCTGACAGGGTTGAAAAACTGTTTTTT. Translated: CASSPDRVEKLFF.

This chain uses TRBV7-9 with TRBJ2-5; D not certain. The CDR3 sequence is 13 residues long. Trimming stripped 7 bases from V and 2 bases from J, with 11 bases between. CDR1 and CDR2 from the germline V gene are SEHNR and FQNEAQ (reference sequence). Here the CDR3 reads CASMHIAQETQYF. The CDR3 nucleotides are TGTGCCAGCATGCATATCGCGCAAGAGACCCAGTACTTC. The complete variable domain, with remaining parts taken from reference TRBV7-9 and TRBJ2-5, reads DTGVSQNPRHKITKRGQNVTFRCDPISEHNRLYWYRQTLGQGPEFLTYFQNEAQLEKSRLLSDRFSAERPKGSFSTLEIQRTEQGDSAMYLCASMHIAQETQYFGPGTRLLVL.

This clonotype was found a few times. At one of its ends the junction is not consistent with the germline gene, which may arise from a read error. This chain uses TRBV12-3 or TRBV12-4 with TRBJ2-3; D remains unclear. The CDR3 length is 12 residues. The DNA for the CDR3 is TGTGCCAGCAGTTTAAGAGCAGATGCGCAGTATTTT. Its translation is CASSLRADAQYF.

This chain joins TRBV4-1 and TRBJ2-3; no firm D call. The CDR3 covers 15 residues. From germline, CDR1 is MGHRA and CDR2 YSYEKL. Between the trimmed V and J ends, which lost 0 bases and 0 bases, there was a span of 7 bases. CDR3 sequence reads: CASSQEMVSTDTQYF. CDR3 nucleotide sequence: TGCGCCAGCAGCCAAGAAATGGTCAGCACAGATACGCAGTATTTT.

The chain recombines TRBV3-1 with TRBJ2-5; no clear D gene. V was shortened by 0 bases and J by 2 bases, with 10 bases between the two germline ends. The CDR3 runs 15 residues. The germline gives CDR1 LGHDT, CDR2 YNNKEL (reference sequence). The CDR3 sequence: CASSQDIGNQETQYF. The CDR3 DNA sequence: TGTGCCAGCAGCCAAGATATAGGGAATCAAGAGACCCAGTACTTC.

The CDR3 DNA sequence: TGCAGCGGCTCGGGAAATGAGCAGTTCTTC. Protein: CSGSGNEQFF. This chain links TRBV29-1 with TRBJ2-1; D possibly corresponds to TRBD2 (5 bases). CDR1 is SQVTM and CDR2 is ANQGSEA in the germline V gene. This CDR3 spans 10 amino acids. V lost 7 bases to trimming and J lost 7 bases, with 8 bases between them.

This clonotype came up a few times. The rearrangement uses TRBV20-1 and TRBJ2-7; the D gene could be TRBD1 or TRBD2 (5 bases each). The assigned J gene may be wrong: the sequence end matches TRBJ2-5 better. The CDR3 has 12 amino acids. Germline loops: CDR1 DFQATT, CDR2 SNEGSKA (reference sequence). This CDR3 is CSLGTAQETQYF. CDR3 nucleotide sequence: TGCAGCCTCGGGACGGCTCAAGAGACCCAGTACTTC.

The CDR3 DNA follows: TGTGCCAGCAGCTTAAACAGGGACAATGAGCAGTTCTTC. It yields the protein CASSLNRDNEQFF. This chain uses TRBV7-2 with TRBJ2-1, with D possibly TRBD1 on 6 matching bases. Between the trimmed V and J ends, which lost 2 bases and 5 bases, there was a span of 7 bases. The germline V gene has CDR1 SGHTA and CDR2 FQGNSA. CDR3 length: 13 residues.

This clonotype has a handful of counts. The rearrangement links TRBV5-1 to TRBJ2-4; D remains unclear. Trimming shortened V by 0 bases and J by 6 bases, and 7 bases separated the two germline ends. CDR1 is SGHRS, CDR2 YFSETQ, per germline. This CDR3 has 13 residues. CDR3 protein: CASSLDTGNIQYF. CDR3 sequence (DNA): TGCGCCAGCAGCTTGGACACGGGAAACATTCAGTACTTC.

Remarks on this clonotype: Germline and junction disagree at one end, which may indicate a read error. The chain joins TRBV20-1 to TRBJ2-6, with D maybe TRBD1 (5 bases). The germline V gene has CDR1 DFQATT and CDR2 SNEGSKA (reference sequence). The CDR3 is 14 amino acids. This CDR3 reads CSARDRSGANVPTF. The DNA of the CDR3 is TGCAGTGCTAGGGACCGCTCTGGGGCCAACGTCCCGACTTTC.

Concerning this clonotype itself: One end of the junction does not line up with germline, which may come from a read error. The rearrangement links TRBV19 to TRBJ2-3; perhaps D is TRBD1 or TRBD2 (5 bases each). Germline CDR1 reads LNHDA; CDR2 reads SQIVND (reference sequence). This CDR3 spans 12 amino acids. CDR3 sequence reads: CANSSGPNTQYF. The CDR3 DNA sequence: TGTGCCAATAGTTCGGGACCGAATACGCAGTATTTT.

This clonotype was seen a few times. The V gene is TRBV10-1, the J gene TRBJ2-5; TRBD1 matches at 9 bases. The J call is uncertain, as TRBJ2-7 better fits the DNA end. Germline V gives CDR1 WNHNN, CDR2 SYGVQD (reference sequence). CDR3 length: 13 amino acids. The CDR3 here is CASSDRGNSEQYF. CDR3 nucleotides: TGCGCCAGCTCGGACAGGGGCAATAGCGAGCAGTACTTC.

This chain joins TRBV7-8 and TRBJ1-5; 7 bases agree with TRBD1. The junction had 10 bases not matched to a gene; V was cut back by 5 bases and J by 0 bases. The V gene's germline CDR1 is SGHVS and CDR2 FQNEAQ. CDR3 length: 17 amino acids. Here the CDR3 DNA reads TGTGCCAGCAGCGATGGGTACAGGGGCCCTAGCAATCAGCCCCAGCATTTT. Translation: CASSDGYRGPSNQPQHF.

The sample holds a few counts of this clonotype. The rearrangement uses TRBV10-3 and TRBJ2-3; 7 bases are a match to TRBD2. V lost 0 bases and J lost 5; bases outside the gene matches: 2. CDR1 ENHRY and CDR2 SYGVKD come from the germline V gene. There are 14 residues in the CDR3. CDR3: CAISESWGGDTQYF. The DNA of the CDR3 is TGTGCCATCAGTGAGTCGTGGGGGGGAGATACGCAGTATTTT.

In this sample, this clonotype turned up a few times. The J gene is TRBJ2-5, the V gene TRBV2; TRBD2 agrees at 7 bases. Germline V gene sequence: CDR1 SNHLY, CDR2 FYNNEI. The CDR3 sequence is 12 residues long. V gave up 8 bases and J gave up 5 bases; unmatched junction bases: 5. The CDR3 spells CASWWGGETQYF. CDR3 DNA: TGTGCCAGCTGGTGGGGGGGTGAGACCCAGTACTTC.

This chain joins TRBV5-4 and TRBJ2-7, with D maybe TRBD1 (5 bases). Germline V gives CDR1 SGHNT, CDR2 YYREEE (reference sequence). V dropped 2 bases and J dropped 4 bases, with 10 bases sitting between them. This CDR3 is built from 13 residues. The CDR3 bases are TGTGCCAGCAGCTTTAGGGGAATGTACGAGCAGTACTTC. Protein sequence: CASSFRGMYEQYF.

The V gene is TRBV10-3, the J gene TRBJ1-1; 7 nucleotides align to TRBD1. The CDR3 runs to 15 residues. The ends lost 6 bases at V and 6 bases at J; junction bases unmatched: 13. Germline-derived CDR1 and CDR2 are ENHRY and SYGVKD. The DNA for the CDR3 is TGTGCCATCAGAGAAGAGACAGGGATGAAGGCTGAAGCTTTCTTT. Translation gives CAIREETGMKAEAFF.

This clonotype was observed a few times. This chain links TRBV28 with TRBJ2-1, with a possible D match to TRBD1 (6 bases). V lost 3 bases, J lost 0 bases, and 9 bases lay in between. The CDR3 runs to 15 residues. Germline V gives CDR1 MDHEN, CDR2 SYDVKM. The chain's CDR3 is CASSFQGGSYNEQFF. In DNA form, the CDR3 reads TGTGCCAGCAGTTTTCAAGGGGGCTCCTACAATGAGCAGTTCTTC.

This clonotype was detected a few times. The gene calls are TRBV28 and TRBJ1-5; no firm D call. Trimming stripped 3 bases from V and 2 bases from J, with 5 bases between. This CDR3 has 13 residues. Per germline, CDR1 MDHEN and CDR2 SYDVKM. The CDR3 DNA follows: TGTGCCAGCAGTTTTCGGCGCAATCAGCCCCAGCATTTT. Translation gives CASSFRRNQPQHF.

The rearrangement links TRBV6-5 to TRBJ2-1; possibly TRBD1 for D (5 bases). The J call is doubtful: the DNA matches TRBJ2-7 better. Germline V gene lookup returns CDR1 MNHEY and CDR2 SVGAGI. The CDR3 spans 14 residues. This CDR3 reads CASSYSGENNEQYF. Here the CDR3 DNA reads TGTGCCAGCAGTTACTCAGGGGAAAACAATGAGCAGTACTTC.

This clonotype has just one count. The chain recombines TRBV28 with TRBJ2-3; 9 bases are shared with TRBD1. Looked up from germline, CDR1 is MDHEN and CDR2 is SYDVKM. The trim removed 6 bases at V and 3 bases at J, leaving 7 bases unmatched. The CDR3 consists of 15 residues. The CDR3 here is CASRWGQGKTDTQYF. The CDR3 DNA follows: TGTGCCAGCAGGTGGGGACAGGGCAAGACAGATACGCAGTATTTT.

This chain connects TRBV6-1 to TRBJ2-3; D possibly uses TRBD1 or TRBD2 (6 bases each). The germline CDR1 and CDR2 sequences are MNHNS and SASEGT. The CDR3 covers 18 residues. Trimming stripped 8 bases from V and 6 bases from J, with 30 bases between. The CDR3 protein is CASFRNPGQRASFDTQYF. The CDR3, as DNA: TGTGCCAGCTTCAGGAATCCCGGACAGCGGGCGAGCTTTGATACGCAGTATTTT.

The chain employs TRBV20-1 and TRBJ1-5; D call uncertain. CDR1 is DFQATT, CDR2 SNEGSKA, per germline (reference sequence). The V end was cut by 1 base, the J end by 0 bases, with 10 bases between. CDR3 length: 15 residues. CDR3 in DNA: TGCAGTGCTAGAGGCTTCGGGGATAGCAATCAGCCCCAGCATTTT. This encodes CSARGFGDSNQPQHF.

This chain links TRBV7-9 with TRBJ2-3, with a possible D match to TRBD2 (7 bases). The CDR3 has 17 amino acids. V gave up 1 base and J gave up 1 base, with 15 bases separating them. Germline values: CDR1 SEHNR, CDR2 FQNEAQ (reference sequence). CDR3 bases: TGTGCCAGCAGCTTAGTGGGAGGGGGGGCCGGCACAGATACGCAGTATTTT. This sequence encodes CASSLVGGGAGTDTQYF. The variable domain in full, completed from reference TRBV7-9 and TRBJ2-3, reads DTGVSQNPRHKITKRGQNVTFRCDPISEHNRLYWYRQTLGQGPEFLTYFQNEAQLEKSRLLSDRFSAERPKGSFSTLEIQRTEQGDSAMYLCASSLVGGGAGTDTQYFGPGTRLTVL.

The chain recombines TRBV20-1 with TRBJ1-2, with D perhaps TRBD1 (5 bases). CDR1 is DFQATT and CDR2 is SNEGSKA in the germline V gene (reference sequence). CDR3 length: 13 residues. Trimming stripped 5 bases from V and 7 bases from J, with 17 bases between. In DNA form, the CDR3 reads TGCAGTGCTCCGGGGGGTAACCTTCCTGGCTACACCTTC. This sequence encodes CSAPGGNLPGYTF.

The V call is TRBV12-3 or TRBV12-4, the J call TRBJ2-6; tentatively, D is TRBD2 (5 bases). The CDR3 totals 14 residues. Trimming cost V 8 bases and J 1 base, with 9 bases left between them. The CDR3 loop is CASLAGSGANVLTF. CDR3 in DNA: TGTGCCAGCCTCGCGGGTTCTGGGGCCAACGTCCTGACTTTC.

V gene TRBV5-1 combines with J gene TRBJ2-5; 10 bases are shared with TRBD1. V was clipped by 4 bases and J by 3 bases; unmatched bases: 6. Germline CDR1 SGHRS, CDR2 YFSETQ. The CDR3 covers 15 residues. CDR3 sequence (DNA): TGCGCCAGCAGCCCTTCCGGGACAGGGGAAGAGACCCAGTACTTC. Encoded protein: CASSPSGTGEETQYF.

The chain links TRBV11-2 to TRBJ2-1; 8 bases agree with TRBD2. Germline V lookup: CDR1 SGHAT, CDR2 FQNNGV. The V and J ends lost 3 bases and 4 bases, in that order; junction bases with no gene match: 2. This CDR3 comprises 14 residues. DNA for the CDR3: TGTGCCAGCAGCTTCGGGGGGGGGTACAATGAGCAGTTCTTC. It yields the protein CASSFGGGYNEQFF.

This clonotype occurred once. V is TRBV20-1 and J is TRBJ2-7; D tentatively fits TRBD1 or TRBD2 (6 bases each). V was trimmed by 0 bases and J by 3 bases, leaving 15 bases between them. CDR1 is DFQATT, CDR2 SNEGSKA, per germline (reference sequence). The CDR3 sequence is 15 residues long. The CDR3 DNA reads as TGCAGTGCTAGAGATCGGGAAGGGGGGCGCTACGAGCAGTACTTC. This encodes CSARDREGGRYEQYF.